A single sample gave rise to the 21 T cell receptor beta chains below, sequenced in a study of cytomegalovirus exposure and HLA in healthy donors. Both 60 Vbeta primers and 13 Jbeta primers went into the PCR. The protocol was immunoSEQ multiplex PCR, while the TCRdb copy is restricted to in-frame clones and leaves out a portion. The table has 150,000 to 200,000 clones, 77% seen once. Input material: PBMCs. All receptors derive from a woman younger than 45 in good health and CMV-seropositive.

The chain links TRBV9 to TRBJ1-1; 7 nucleotides align to TRBD1. CDR3 size: 14 residues. Germline-derived CDR1 and CDR2 are SGDLS and YYNGEE. The V gene end was trimmed by 3 bases and the J gene end by 5 bases; junction bases not matched to a gene: 7. The CDR3 coding sequence is TGTGCCAGCAGCGCTGGACAGGCGGATACTGAAGCTTTCTTT. Translation gives CASSAGQADTEAFF.

The rearrangement joins TRBV19 to TRBJ1-1, with 9 bases fitting TRBD1. J was trimmed by 1 base and V by 5 bases; bases with no gene match: 5. The CDR3 runs to 15 residues. From germline, CDR1 is LNHDA and CDR2 SQIVND (reference sequence). The CDR3 DNA sequence: TGTGCCAGTAGTTTGCAGGGACAGGGGAACACTGAAGCTTTCTTT. This sequence encodes CASSLQGQGNTEAFF.

This clone was detected only a few times. The V and J genes are TRBV10-3 and TRBJ2-5; D is possibly TRBD1 (7 bases). Trimming pared 3 bases from V and 5 bases from J, leaving 22 bases between. The CDR3 is 17 residues long. Germline V lookup: CDR1 ENHRY, CDR2 SYGVKD. The CDR3 loop is CAISDRGGNTGGETQYF. CDR3 DNA: TGTGCCATCAGTGATCGAGGGGGCAACACCGGAGGGGAGACCCAGTACTTC.

The chain has TRBV4-2 and TRBJ2-1; no definite D call. The ends were cut back, 0 bases at V and 10 bases at J, with 10 bases in the middle. CDR1 is LGHNA and CDR2 is YNFKEQ in the germline V gene. The CDR3 is made up of 13 amino acids. The CDR3 coding sequence is TGTGCCAGCAGCCAAGATCTAGTTGCGGAGCAGTTCTTC. Encoded protein: CASSQDLVAEQFF.

The chain employs TRBV7-9 and TRBJ2-2, with 7 bases fitting TRBD1. This CDR3 contains 14 residues. With 5 bases clipped from V and 5 bases from J, the junction kept 5 bases outside the gene matches. The germline V gene encodes CDR1 SEHNR and CDR2 FQNEAQ (reference sequence). The CDR3 region has the DNA TGTGCCAGCAGCGCCCGACAGGGAACCGGGGAGCTGTTTTTT. Translation gives CASSARQGTGELFF.

The genes are TRBV14 and TRBJ2-7; 10 bases agree with TRBD1. V lost 6 bases to trimming and J lost 0 bases; unmatched junction nucleotides: 11. This CDR3 comprises 17 residues. Germline CDR1 reads SGHDN; CDR2 reads FVKESK. In nucleotides, the CDR3 is TGTGCCAGCAGTCGCCCGGGACAGGGGTTCAGCTCCTACGAGCAGTACTTC. As protein: CASSRPGQGFSSYEQYF.

J is TRBJ1-2 and V is TRBV27; 8 bases agree with TRBD1. Germline trimming cut 9 bases from V and 2 bases from J; bases unmatched to any gene: 11. This CDR3 is 15 amino acids long. Germline CDR1 reads MNHEY; CDR2 reads SMNVEV (reference sequence). DNA of the CDR3: TGTGCCAGTGACAGGGGTGGATGGGAGAACTATGGCTACACCTTC. Its protein product is CASDRGGWENYGYTF.

In this sample, this clone turned up a few times. The J gene is TRBJ2-7, the V gene TRBV28, with D perhaps matching TRBD2 (6 bases). Germline loops: CDR1 MDHEN, CDR2 SYDVKM. This CDR3 comprises 14 residues. Trimming stripped 3 bases from V and 0 bases from J, with 9 bases between. The CDR3, as DNA: TGTGCCAGCAGTTTCGGGGGAAACTCCTACGAGCAGTACTTC. Translated: CASSFGGNSYEQYF.

As for this clone: An end of the junction differs from the germline gene, which may be a read error. Other DNA variants within this sample encode the same CDR3. The chain links TRBV11-3 to TRBJ2-1; 11 bases are shared with TRBD2. Germline CDR1 and CDR2: SGHNT and YENEEA. The CDR3 is made up of 17 amino acids. DNA for the CDR3: TGTGCCAGCAGCTTAAACCCGGGACTAGCGGCCCACAATGAACAGTTCTTC. Encoded protein: CASSLNPGLAAHNEQFF.

The chain employs TRBV7-2 and TRBJ1-5; TRBD1 agrees at 8 bases. Germline V lookup: CDR1 SGHTA, CDR2 FQGNSA. V shed 5 bases, J shed 1 base, and the junction held 4 bases outside the gene matches. CDR3 size: 15 residues. CDR3 bases: TGTGCCAGCAGCCTAACAGGGGGGAGCAATCAGCCCCAGCATTTT. Protein sequence: CASSLTGGSNQPQHF. Supplemented by reference TRBV7-2 and TRBJ1-5, the full variable domain reads GAGVSQSPSNKVTEKGKDVELRCDPISGHTALYWYRQSLGQGLEFLIYFQGNSAPDKSGLPSDRFSAERTGGSVSTLTIQRTQQEDSAVYLCASSLTGGSNQPQHFGDGTRLSIL.

As to this clone: The sample carries other DNA sequences with the same CDR3. V gene TRBV6-1 combines with J gene TRBJ1-5; D is unclear. The CDR3 is made up of 13 amino acids. Germline CDR1 MNHNS, CDR2 SASEGT. With 7 bases removed from V and 4 bases from J, the gap between germline ends came to 11 bases. As DNA, the CDR3 is TGTGCCAGCATCGGCAGGCTAAATCAGCCCCAGCATTTT. Translating gives CASIGRLNQPQHF.

The chain joins TRBV28 to TRBJ2-7; 16 bases are a match to TRBD2. After removal of 5 bases from V and 6 bases from J, the junction contained 13 bases not matched to a gene. CDR3 length equals 18 residues. Looked up from germline, CDR1 is MDHEN and CDR2 is SYDVKM. The chain's CDR3 is CASSHPPGTSGRAPEQYF. As DNA, the CDR3 is TGTGCCAGCAGTCATCCGCCCGGGACTAGCGGGAGGGCCCCCGAGCAGTACTTC.

Here the CDR3 DNA reads TGTGCCAGCAGTTCCGGACAGCCACCCTACGAGCAGTACTTC. Protein: CASSSGQPPYEQYF. The rearrangement uses TRBV7-8 and TRBJ2-7; the D gene is possibly TRBD1 (6 bases). V was trimmed by 6 bases and J by 2 bases, leaving 14 bases between them. This CDR3 is 14 amino acids long. Germline CDR1 reads SGHVS; CDR2 reads FQNEAQ. Using reference TRBV7-8 and TRBJ2-7 for the parts outside the CDR3, the full variable domain is GAGVSQSPRYKVAKRGQDVALRCDPISGHVSLFWYQQALGQGPEFLTYFQNEAQLDKSGLPSDRFFAERPEGSVSTLKIQRTQQEDSAVYLCASSSGQPPYEQYFGPGTRLTVT.

Concerning this clone: The same CDR3 is also encoded by other DNA sequences in this sample. This chain connects TRBV11-2 to TRBJ2-2; tentatively, D is TRBD2 (6 bases). V was trimmed by 3 bases and J by 4 bases, leaving 9 bases between them. CDR3 length equals 14 residues. CDR1 SGHAT and CDR2 FQNNGV come from the germline V gene. The CDR3 loop reads CASSLEGVTGELFF. DNA for the CDR3: TGTGCCAGCAGCTTGGAGGGAGTCACCGGGGAGCTGTTTTTT.

The chain joins TRBV27 to TRBJ2-1, with D unresolved. The V end was cut by 6 bases, the J end by 3 bases, with 3 bases between. This CDR3 is built from 11 residues. In germline, CDR1 is MNHEY, CDR2 SMNVEV (reference sequence). DNA of the CDR3: TGTGCCAGCAGCCTCTACAATGAGCAGTTCTTC. Amino acid sequence: CASSLYNEQFF.

The chain joins TRBV30 to TRBJ2-3; possibly TRBD2 for D (6 bases). V lost 4 bases to trimming and J lost 5 bases, with 10 bases between them. The CDR3 sequence is 12 residues long. Germline assignment: CDR1 GTSNPN and CDR2 SVGIG (reference sequence). CDR3 coding DNA: TGTGCCTGGACGCTCGGGGGAGATACGCAGTATTTT. It yields the protein CAWTLGGDTQYF.

The chain uses TRBV5-4 and TRBJ1-2; no reliable D call. V lost 3 bases and J lost 0, with 15 bases in between. The CDR3 has 16 residues. Germline V CDR1 and CDR2: SGHNT, YYREEE (reference sequence). DNA of the CDR3: TGTGCCAGCAGCTCCGGGAGTCCGAGGGCTAACTATGGCTACACCTTC. Translation gives CASSSGSPRANYGYTF.

The chain carries TRBV7-6 and TRBJ2-1; 12 bases agree with TRBD1. The CDR3 runs to 16 residues. V was clipped by 4 bases and J by 7 bases; unmatched bases: 8. Germline V lookup: CDR1 SGHVS, CDR2 FNYEAQ. The CDR3 nucleotides read TGTGCCAGCAGCTCGCCGGGACAGGGGGCCAGGAATGAGCAGTTCTTC. Protein sequence: CASSSPGQGARNEQFF.

The rearrangement links TRBV13 to TRBJ2-3; maybe TRBD2 (6 bases). Per germline, CDR1 PRHDT and CDR2 FYEKMQ (reference sequence). Between the trimmed V and J ends, which lost 4 bases and 0 bases, there was a span of 26 bases. The CDR3 is made up of 20 amino acids. This CDR3 is CASSSRHLLAETSSTDTQYF. The DNA for the CDR3 is TGTGCCAGCAGCTCCCGCCATTTATTAGCGGAAACCTCTAGCACAGATACGCAGTATTTT.

This sequence joins TRBV5-5 and TRBJ1-1; no clear D. With 3 bases removed from V and 1 base from J, the gap between germline ends came to 7 bases. This CDR3 contains 13 residues. The germline gives CDR1 SGHKS, CDR2 YYEKEE (reference sequence). The CDR3 DNA is TGTGCCAGCAGCTCAACGGGGAACACTGAAGCTTTCTTT. This gives the protein CASSSTGNTEAFF.

This chain joins TRBV27 and TRBJ2-1; 10 bases map to TRBD2. CDR1 and CDR2 (germline): MNHEY, SMNVEV (reference sequence). V shed 7 bases and J 7 bases; nucleotides not matched to a gene: 7. This CDR3 contains 14 residues. CDR3 nucleotides: TGTGCCAGCAAGTGGGCTAGCGGGAGAAATGAGCAGTTCTTC. It translates to CASKWASGRNEQFF.